The 13 T cell receptor beta chains reported below all come from one sample, sequenced in a study of technical replicates of blood from a handful of donors. The repertoire was sequenced with immunoSEQ multiplex PCR; TCRdb's copy has only in-frame clones and lacks some. The table has some 96,000 clones, 90% to 96% seen once. What was sequenced was T cells isolated from PBMCs. The receptors stem from a human donor in good health.

V is TRBV2 and J is TRBJ2-2; 14 bases match TRBD2. With 6 bases clipped from V and 6 bases from J, the junction kept 3 bases outside the gene matches. Germline CDR1 SNHLY, CDR2 FYNNEI. CDR3 length: 15 residues. The CDR3 coding sequence is TGTGCCAGCAGCCTGACTAGCGGGGGGGCCGGGGAGCTGTTTTTT. This gives the protein CASSLTSGGAGELFF. Drawing the rest from reference TRBV2 and TRBJ2-2, the complete variable domain is EPEVTQTPSHQVTQMGQEVILRCVPISNHLYFYWYRQILGQKVEFLVSFYNNEISEKSEIFDDQFSVERPDGSNFTLKIRSTKLEDSAMYFCASSLTSGGAGELFFGEGSRLTVL.

In its sample, this clone was seen a few times. The V call is TRBV14, the J call TRBJ1-2; D is unresolved. This CDR3 region has 12 residues. Trimming cost V 1 base and J 3 bases, with 3 bases left between them. Germline V CDR1 and CDR2: SGHDN, FVKESK. Here the CDR3 DNA reads TGTGCCAGCAGCCAAGGGCACTATGGCTACACCTTC. This gives the protein CASSQGHYGYTF.

The chain carries TRBV7-2 and TRBJ2-7; 7 nucleotides match TRBD1. The germline CDR1 and CDR2 sequences are SGHTA and FQGNSA. The CDR3 runs 14 residues. V was pared by 5 bases and J by 5 bases, with 9 bases of the junction left unmatched. The CDR3 DNA is TGTGCCAGCAGCCCACAGGGGTTGTTTAACGAGCAGTACTTC. Its translation is CASSPQGLFNEQYF.

This clone came up once. Here the CDR3 reads CASSVDTYNEQFF. DNA of the CDR3: TGTGCCAGCAGTGTGGACACCTACAATGAGCAGTTCTTC. V gene TRBV2 combines with J gene TRBJ2-1, with D perhaps matching TRBD1 (5 bases). Germline V CDR1 and CDR2: SNHLY, FYNNEI. This CDR3 spans 13 amino acids. V dropped 4 bases and J dropped 2 bases, with 6 bases sitting between them.

This chain joins TRBV7-8 and TRBJ1-1, with D possibly being TRBD1 (5 bases). Germline V lookup: CDR1 SGHVS, CDR2 FQNEAQ. V was cut by 0 bases and J by 10 bases, with 12 bases left in between. The CDR3 covers 13 residues. The CDR3 region is CASSLAREGRAFF. The CDR3 DNA sequence: TGTGCCAGCAGCTTAGCCAGGGAAGGGCGAGCTTTCTTT.

The chain carries TRBV28 and TRBJ2-1, with 8 bases aligning to TRBD2. Germline CDR1 MDHEN, CDR2 SYDVKM. V gave up 6 bases and J gave up 0 bases; unmatched junction bases: 22. The CDR3 is made up of 21 amino acids. The CDR3: CASSSRWGTRSLNSSYNEQFF. Here the CDR3 DNA reads TGTGCCAGCAGCTCCCGGTGGGGGACTAGAAGCCTTAATAGCTCCTACAATGAGCAGTTCTTC. Supplemented by reference TRBV28 and TRBJ2-1, the full variable domain reads DVKVTQSSRYLVKRTGEKVFLECVQDMDHENMFWYRQDPGLGLRLIYFSYDVKMKEKGDIPEGYSVSREKKERFSLILESASTNQTSMYLCASSSRWGTRSLNSSYNEQFFGPGTRLTVL.

J is TRBJ2-6 and V is TRBV21-1; the table calls TRBD2, which could not be checked here. TRBV21-1 is shown as a pseudogene. The length of the CDR3 is 15 residues. Here the CDR3 reads CASRRLGSGANVLTF. Here the CDR3 DNA reads TGTGCCAGCAGACGCCTCGGCTCTGGGGCCAACGTCCTGACTTTC.

The chain employs TRBV13 and TRBJ2-6; D gene ambiguous. The germline V gene has CDR1 PRHDT and CDR2 FYEKMQ (reference sequence). V was trimmed by 0 bases and J by 4 bases, leaving 4 bases between them. The CDR3 is made up of 14 amino acids. The CDR3 DNA sequence: TGTGCCAGCAGCTTAGGGGAGGGGGCCAACGTCCTGACTTTC. Encoded protein: CASSLGEGANVLTF.

This clone was seen once. The V and J genes are TRBV5-4 and TRBJ1-1, with a weak D call TRBD1 (5 bases). V lost 2 bases and J 0 bases, leaving 11 bases between the germline ends. The CDR3 is 15 residues long. Germline values: CDR1 SGHNT, CDR2 YYREEE (reference sequence). The CDR3 nucleotides are TGTGCCAGCAGCTTCCTAGACAGAATGAACACTGAAGCTTTCTTT. It codes for CASSFLDRMNTEAFF.

The chain is built from TRBV6-5 and TRBJ2-1; weak D call: TRBD1 (5 bases). The CDR3 length is 12 residues. The V gene's germline CDR1 is MNHEY and CDR2 SVGAGI. The V and J ends lost 6 bases and 6 bases respectively, with 9 bases between them. The CDR3 sequence: CASSRDSNEQFF. For the CDR3, the DNA is TGTGCCAGCAGCCGTGACAGCAATGAGCAGTTCTTC.

The rearrangement uses TRBV5-1 and TRBJ2-7; TRBD2 agrees at 9 bases. The CDR3 is 16 residues long. V lost 0 bases and J lost 1; bases outside the gene matches: 5. Looked up from germline, CDR1 is SGHRS and CDR2 is YFSETQ. In DNA form, the CDR3 reads TGCGCCAGCAGCTTGGATCCTAGCGGGACTTCCTACGAGCAGTACTTC. Protein: CASSLDPSGTSYEQYF.

The count of this clone is one. The chain recombines TRBV9 with TRBJ2-5; D may be TRBD1 (5 bases). The CDR3 totals 14 residues. Per germline, CDR1 SGDLS and CDR2 YYNGEE. V dropped 7 bases and J dropped 1 base, with 14 bases sitting between them. CDR3: CASGTGDFQETQYF. In nucleotides, the CDR3 is TGTGCCAGCGGCACAGGAGATTTCCAAGAGACCCAGTACTTC.

The chain employs TRBV6-5 and TRBJ2-1; D call uncertain. The CDR3 has 13 amino acids. Germline lookup yields CDR1 MNHEY and CDR2 SVGAGI. V gave up 6 bases and J gave up 5 bases, with 11 bases separating them. For the CDR3, the DNA is TGTGCCAGCAGCCGTACCGGAGACAATGAGCAGTTCTTC. This gives the protein CASSRTGDNEQFF.